This TCR beta chain was identified during a study of Ad26.COV2.S vaccination and SARS-CoV-2 variants. Looking at the study overall: Trial arm assignment for the donor was COV1001 Ad26.COV2.S. The authors gave Ad26.COV2.S intramuscularly, either once or twice 56 days apart. Study results and caveats: Using TCR breadth and depth analyses may have led to underestimated total T cell responses.

The CDR3 is 13 amino acids. With 2 bases removed from V and 5 bases from J, the gap between germline ends came to 7 bases. Germline CDR1 MNHEY, CDR2 SVGAGI. The data were produced by immunoSEQ multiplex PCR, yet TCRdb's version contains in-frame clones alone and is incomplete. The repertoire consists of around 250,000 clones, with roughly 89% occurring once and the leading ten covering about 2.7%. About this clone itself: Its antigen is still unknown.

Treatment: approximately 18 received Ad26.COV2.S at low or high dose, single or two shots; 5 received placebo; per-sample allocation not given. Material that was analyzed had been drawn on day 63 after the first vaccine or placebo injection. An Ad26 vector that expressed Wuhan-strain SARS-CoV-2 spike constituted the vaccine. The receptor was derived from a person aged 18 to 65 who received the Ad26.COV2.S COVID-19 vaccine or a placebo. Sequences were derived from peripheral blood, sampled in a trial of Ad26.COV2.S vaccine versus placebo. This chain joins TRBV6-5 and TRBJ1-5; D ambiguous. Here the CDR3 reads CASSYLPDQPQHF. The CDR3 bases are TGTGCCAGCAGTTACCTCCCCGATCAGCCCCAGCATTTT.